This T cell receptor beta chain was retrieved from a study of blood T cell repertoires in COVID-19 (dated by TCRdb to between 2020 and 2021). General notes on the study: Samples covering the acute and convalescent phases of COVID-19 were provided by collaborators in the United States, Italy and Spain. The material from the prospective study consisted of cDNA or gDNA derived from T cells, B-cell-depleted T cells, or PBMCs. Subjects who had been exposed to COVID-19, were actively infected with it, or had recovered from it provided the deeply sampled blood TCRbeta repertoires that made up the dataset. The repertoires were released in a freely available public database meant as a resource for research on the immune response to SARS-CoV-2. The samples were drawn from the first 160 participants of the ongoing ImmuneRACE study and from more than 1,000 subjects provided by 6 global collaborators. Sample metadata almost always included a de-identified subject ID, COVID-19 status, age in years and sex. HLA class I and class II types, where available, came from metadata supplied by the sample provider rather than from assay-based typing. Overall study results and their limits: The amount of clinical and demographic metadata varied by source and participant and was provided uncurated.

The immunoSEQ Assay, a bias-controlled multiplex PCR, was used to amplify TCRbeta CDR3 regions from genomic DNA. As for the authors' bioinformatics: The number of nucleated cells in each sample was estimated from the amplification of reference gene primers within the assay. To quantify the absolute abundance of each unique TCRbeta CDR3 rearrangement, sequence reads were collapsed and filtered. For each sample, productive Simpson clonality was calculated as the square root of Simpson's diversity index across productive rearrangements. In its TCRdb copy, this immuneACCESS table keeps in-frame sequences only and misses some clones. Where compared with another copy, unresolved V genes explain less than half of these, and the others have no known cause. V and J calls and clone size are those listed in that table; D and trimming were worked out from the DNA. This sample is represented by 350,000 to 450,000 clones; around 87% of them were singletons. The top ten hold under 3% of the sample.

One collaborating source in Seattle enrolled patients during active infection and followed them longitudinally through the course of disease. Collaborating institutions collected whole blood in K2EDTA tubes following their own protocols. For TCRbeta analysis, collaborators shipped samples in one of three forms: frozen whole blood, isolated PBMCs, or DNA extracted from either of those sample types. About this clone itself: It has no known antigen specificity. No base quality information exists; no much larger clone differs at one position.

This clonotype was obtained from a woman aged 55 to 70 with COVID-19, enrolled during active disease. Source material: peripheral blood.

The CDR3 sequence is CASSGGGFRGNQPQHF. The sequenced DNA is TGTGCCAGTAGTGGAGGGGGCTTCCGGGGCAATCAGCCCCAGCATTTT. This sequence uses TRBV19 and TRBJ1-5; 7 junctional bases match TRBD1. Via the germline V gene (reference sequence), CDR1 is LNHDA and CDR2 SQIVND. The cysteine opens and the phenylalanine closes a CDR3 of 16 amino acids. The CDR3 DNA has 48 bases and is translated from base 1. Ends trimmed: V by 5 bases, J by 2 bases; bases unmatched to a gene: 9.